This T cell receptor beta chain is from a study of T cell responses to AZD1222 COVID-19 vaccine. Study-wide findings and caveats: Donors were mostly white British, more females; clonal diversity possibly underestimated.

A note on this clone: Its target is not known.

The data were produced by immunoSEQ multiplex PCR, yet TCRdb's version contains in-frame clones alone and is incomplete. In the table there are tens of thousands of clones, over 85% of which are singletons. Trimming shortened V by 3 bases and J by 6 bases, and 15 bases separated the two germline ends. CDR1 DFQATT and CDR2 SNEGSKA come from the germline V gene (reference sequence). The CDR3 sequence is 13 residues long. The sequenced sample was peripheral blood, obtained on day 0 of AZD1222 vaccination. The chain joins TRBV20-1 to TRBJ2-7; D remains ambiguous. The receptor was derived from an adult in good health. The CDR3 DNA sequence: TGCAGTGCTAGTACTGAACCTGGAAGCGAGCAGTACTTC. It yields the protein CSASTEPGSEQYF.